This TCR beta chain was sequenced during a study of T-cell reconstitution after alpha-beta-depleted transplantation in children. Study-wide results and caveats: Expanded clones from the graft, numbering several hundred, reportedly supplied alpha-beta T cells about two months after transplant. Diversity and T-cell counts at one year after transplant derived mostly from new T cells. Day-60 TCRbeta diversity that was high in some patients was derived from surviving recipient T cells and thymic progenitors.

The CDR3 is made up of 14 amino acids. The germline V gene encodes CDR1 SEHNR and CDR2 FQNEAQ (reference sequence). J gave up 7 bases and V 1 base, and 5 bases lay outside the gene matches. This clonotype was counted at least ten times. Its target is not known. Unique molecular identifiers were used to barcode this TCRbeta library. TCRdb fed the PCR reads into MiXCR, producing one record per CDR3 protein. The repertoire holds about 70,000 distinct CDR3 sequences, approximately 10% seen once, with about 13% in the top ten. The sequence derives from a boy between 5 and 17 years old with acute myeloid leukemia, due to receive a stem cell transplant. The rearrangement links TRBV7-9 to TRBJ1-1; 8 positions match TRBD1. Specimen: PBMCs, collected before TCRalphabeta/CD19-depleted stem cell transplant. The CDR3 here is CASSLGTGISEAFF. CDR3 bases: TGTGCCAGCAGCTTAGGGACAGGGATCAGTGAAGCTTTCTTT.